This T cell receptor (beta chain) was profiled in a study of beta chain features in type 1 diabetes. Germline V gene sequence: CDR1 SGHAT, CDR2 FQNNGV. The V segment lost 5 bases and the J segment 10 bases; nucleotides outside the gene matches: 12. The CDR3 covers 15 residues. Expressed TCRB transcripts were sequenced because the entire RNA isolate underwent reverse transcription. Assay used: immunoSEQ multiplex PCR; TCRdb lists only in-frame clones, some missing. The sample contains 150,000 to 200,000 clones, less than 9.5% of which appear only once. CD4+ naive, central memory, regulatory and stem cell-like memory cells were sorted via CD45RO/CCR7/CD25/CD127/CD95/CD27.

The clonotype comes from a woman under 30 in good health. The gene calls are TRBV11-2 and TRBJ1-4; 8 nucleotides align to TRBD1. The source material was central memory CD4+ T cells from blood. The CDR3 sequence is CASSLDRVSVGKLFF. In DNA form, the CDR3 reads TGTGCCAGCAGCCTGGACAGGGTTTCGGTGGGAAAACTGTTTTTT.